Listed here are 10 T cell receptor beta chains from one sample, sequenced in a study of blood T cells in healthy people across ages. Primers used in a second PCR of roughly 6 to 12 cycles were a sample-barcoded 5' primer and a J-beta primer mix. Each CDR3 protein is one row after TCRdb ran MiXCR on the 5' RACE reads. Of approximately 900,000 distinct CDR3 sequences in the sample, almost 30% are singletons; the top ten hold roughly 10%. These same data were also listed under a study on T cells of mothers and their children.

Specimen: blood. Receptors were obtained from a woman between 40 and 50 years old in good health.

This clonotype was observed at least ten times. The chain recombines TRBV29-1 with TRBJ1-1; perhaps TRBD1 as D (5 bases). Germline CDR1 is SQVTM and CDR2 is ANQGSEA. The CDR3 is 14 residues long. The V end lost 7 bases, the J end lost 0 bases, and 15 bases lay between the germline ends. CDR3 amino acids: CSAGAYPMNTEAFF. The CDR3 nucleotides are TGCAGCGCTGGGGCTTACCCAATGAACACTGAAGCTTTCTTT.

This clonotype was seen a handful of times. The CDR3 DNA is TGTGCCAGCCTACCGGGGGGGCGAGAGACCCAGTACTTC. It specifies CASLPGGRETQYF. The chain uses TRBV2 and TRBJ2-5; TRBD2 agrees at 8 bases. The germline CDR1 and CDR2 sequences are SNHLY and FYNNEI. V lost 8 bases to trimming and J lost 4 bases; unmatched junction nucleotides: 6. The CDR3 is made up of 13 amino acids.

The chain links TRBV4-2 to TRBJ2-3, with 11 bases that match TRBD2. The V gene end was trimmed by 6 bases and the J gene end by 6 bases; junction bases not matched to a gene: 11. Per germline, CDR1 LGHNA and CDR2 YNFKEQ. The CDR3 has 16 residues. CDR3 loop: CASSTATSGGPDTQYF. CDR3 nucleotide sequence: TGTGCCAGCAGTACCGCCACTAGCGGGGGACCGGATACGCAGTATTTT.

There are many counts of this clonotype. The V call is TRBV29-1, the J call TRBJ1-2, with TRBD1 as a possible D gene (6 bases). Germline V gene data show CDR1 as SQVTM and CDR2 as ANQGSEA. Trimming removed 6 bases at V and 7 bases at J, with 18 bases between. The CDR3 sequence is 13 residues long. CDR3 bases: TGCAGCGTCCAAAGGGGGGGCCGGTTTGGCTACACCTTC. As protein: CSVQRGGRFGYTF. The whole variable domain, filled in from reference TRBV29-1 and TRBJ1-2, reads SAVISQKPSRDICQRGTSLTIQCQVDSQVTMMFWYRQQPGQSLTLIATANQGSEATYESGFVIDKFPISRPNLTFSTLTVSNMSPEDSSIYLCSVQRGGRFGYTFGSGTRLTVV.

In its sample, this clonotype was seen many times. V gene TRBV7-9 combines with J gene TRBJ2-7; D unclear. The CDR3 is 14 amino acids. Per germline, CDR1 SEHNR and CDR2 FQNEAQ (reference sequence). V lost 1 base and J lost 0, with 7 bases in between. The CDR3 DNA sequence: TGTGCCAGCAGCTTAGAGCAGAGCTCCTACGAGCAGTACTTC. This codes for CASSLEQSSYEQYF. The whole variable domain, filled in from reference TRBV7-9 and TRBJ2-7, reads DTGVSQNPRHKITKRGQNVTFRCDPISEHNRLYWYRQTLGQGPEFLTYFQNEAQLEKSRLLSDRFSAERPKGSFSTLEIQRTEQGDSAMYLCASSLEQSSYEQYFGPGTRLTVT.

The sample holds a few counts of this clonotype. One base away lies a much larger clone, so this may be a sequencing read error. V and J are TRBV20-1 and TRBJ1-4; D is perhaps TRBD1 (6 bases). CDR3 length: 14 amino acids. CDR1 is DFQATT and CDR2 is SNEGSKA in the germline V gene (reference sequence). The CDR3 coding sequence is TGCAGTGCTGCCCGGGACGGGGGCAATGAAAAACGGTTTTTT. Translated: CSAARDGGNEKRFF.

The CDR3 coding sequence is TGTGCCAGCAGTCGGACATACAATCAGCCCCAGCATTTT. This translates into CASSRTYNQPQHF. The chain carries TRBV3-1 and TRBJ1-5; D perhaps matches TRBD1 (5 bases). The CDR3 sequence is 13 residues long. The V gene's germline CDR1 is LGHDT and CDR2 YNNKEL (reference sequence). V was pared by 6 bases and J by 3 bases, with 9 bases between.

This clonotype turned up a few times. This chain connects TRBV12-3 or TRBV12-4 to TRBJ2-1, with TRBD1 matching 9 bases. This CDR3 region has 15 residues. After removal of 7 bases from V and 10 bases from J, the junction contained 14 bases not matched to a gene. CDR3 in DNA: TGTGCCAGCAAAACAGGGGGCTCTAGCTCCTACGAGCAGTTCTTC. Translation gives CASKTGGSSSYEQFF.

The table lists this clonotype with a few counts. A much larger clone sits a single nucleotide away, making a read error possible. V is TRBV7-2 and J is TRBJ2-3, with a tentative D call TRBD1 (5 bases). The CDR3 covers 13 residues. The germline gives CDR1 SGHTA, CDR2 FQGNSA. The DNA of the CDR3 is TGTGCCAGCAGACCTACGAGCACAGGTACGCAGTATTTT. Amino acids: CASRPTSTGTQYF.

A few counts support this clonotype. This sequence joins TRBV30 and TRBJ2-5; D is unclear. This CDR3 has 11 amino acids. Germline values: CDR1 GTSNPN, CDR2 SVGIG (reference sequence). Between the trimmed V and J ends, which lost 4 bases and 0 bases, there was a span of 3 bases. CDR3 sequence (DNA): TGTGCCTGGATATACCAAGAGACCCAGTACTTC. Encoded protein: CAWIYQETQYF.